The clone carrying this T cell receptor (beta chain) was observed a handful of times. The target antigen is unknown. The data derive from a study of CD8+CD57+ T cells in acquired aplastic anemia. The overall study: Approximately 11 million reads, on average, were obtained for CD4+ cells from healthy donors. Notes on the study in general: The number of CD8+ CDR3 sequences shared by patients and controls was fewer than 35.

Genomic DNA provided the template from which TCR beta VDJ and CDR3 profiles were obtained. From the reads, TCRdb called clonotypes with MiXCR, one entry per CDR3 protein. This sample has about 160,000 distinct CDR3 sequences; around 40% occur once, and the top ten carry over 0.95%. V lost 6 bases and J lost 2, with 9 bases in between. CDR1 and CDR2 from the germline V gene are KGHDR and SFDVKD. This CDR3 is 13 amino acids long. The receptor's source is a human donor in good health. The genes are TRBV24-1 and TRBJ1-2, with D possibly being TRBD1 (6 bases). Source material: sorted CD4+, CD8+, or CD8+CD57+ T cells (not recorded which) from PBMCs. As DNA, the CDR3 is TGTGCCACCAGTCCGGGACAAAACTATGGCTACACCTTC. Translated: CATSPGQNYGYTF.